These T cell receptor beta chains were read from a single sample in a study of regulatory T cells in long-lasting Graves disease. TCRdb used MiXCR to reprocess the multiplex PCR reads, holding one entry per CDR3 protein. The profile shows roughly 360,000 distinct CDR3 sequences, approximately 25% of them singletons. The sequencing here drew on peripheral blood mononuclear cells (PBMCs), taken when the disease was refractory, from a patient treated with antithyroid drugs. These receptors came from a woman aged 40 to 50 with Graves disease. CDR3s include the opening cysteine and the closing phenylalanine or tryptophan. D genes are given only for firm matches. Not all rows give a size; the values are once, few, many and, for expanded clones, a class.

J gene	D gene	V gene	clone size	CDR3 protein	CDR3 DNA
TRBJ2-5	TRBD1	TRBV7-9	-	CASSLAPLNRGRLQETQYF	TGTGCCAGCAGCTTAGCGCCCCTGAACAGGGGGCGGCTACAAGAGACCCAGTACTTC
TRBJ1-1	-	TRBV19	few	CASSMGTSEAFF	TGTGCCAGTAGTATGGGTACTTCTGAAGCTTTCTTT
TRBJ2-4	TRBD2	TRBV14	-	CASSQESLAGVKYF	TGTGCCAGCAGCCAAGAGTCGCTAGCGGGAGTAAAGTACTTC
TRBJ1-1	TRBD1	TRBV12-3/TRBV12-4	many	CASSETGGRDTEAFF	TGTGCCAGCAGTGAGACAGGGGGCAGAGACACTGAAGCTTTCTTT
TRBJ1-2	TRBD1	TRBV2	many	CASSGPRGTDNYGYTF	TGTGCCAGCAGTGGCCCTCGTGGGACAGACAACTATGGCTACACCTTC
TRBJ1-1	TRBD1	TRBV20-1	-	CSARGGPSGTGKAFF	TGCAGTGCTAGAGGTGGTCCCTCCGGGACAGGGAAAGCTTTCTTT
TRBJ1-1	TRBD1	TRBV7-9	-	CASSIQGAPEAFF	TGTGCCAGCAGTATCCAGGGGGCCCCTGAAGCTTTCTTT
TRBJ2-5	-	TRBV20-1	once	CSAIFPVWVASETQYF	TGCAGTGCCATCTTTCCAGTGTGGGTAGCTAGTGAGACCCAGTACTTC
TRBJ2-1	-	TRBV5-1	once	CASTLTSGLSRNEQFF	TGCGCCAGCACTTTGACCTCGGGCCTCTCGCGCAATGAGCAGTTCTTC
TRBJ1-5	TRBD1	TRBV20-1	-	CSASQQGAHQPQHF	TGCAGTGCCAGCCAACAGGGGGCACATCAGCCCCAGCATTTT
TRBJ1-5	-	TRBV4-1	few	CASSQGRAPNQPQHF	TGCGCCAGCAGCCAGGGCAGGGCGCCCAATCAGCCCCAGCATTTT